The present TCR beta chain was sequenced within a study of T cell responses to AZD1222 COVID-19 vaccine. On the study more broadly: Timing groups of about 4 and about 12 weeks for second doses were pooled.

Here immunoSEQ multiplex PCR was the method, and the copy in TCRdb shows in-frame clones only, minus some. This table holds about 120,000 clones, about 92% found once. Regarding the study as a whole: When two AZD1222 doses had been given, Spike-specific TCR breadth and depth rose. Donors were chiefly white British, with a greater number of females, and clonal diversity was perhaps underestimated.

In regard to this clone: Its target is unknown.

The source was peripheral blood, collected on day 0 of AZD1222 vaccination. This TCR came from an adult in good health.

For the CDR3, the DNA is TGTGCCTGGGGACTAGCGGGAGAGTACAATGAGCAGTTCTTC. It is translated as CAWGLAGEYNEQFF. The rearrangement links TRBV30 to TRBJ2-1; TRBD2 agrees at 13 bases. The length of the CDR3 is 14 residues. Germline CDR1 GTSNPN, CDR2 SVGIG (reference sequence). V dropped 5 bases and J dropped 4; count of bases not matched to a gene: 2. Looking up the rest from reference TRBV30 and TRBJ2-1 gives the full variable domain: SQTIHQWPATLVQPVGSPLSLECTVEGTSNPNLYWYRQAAGRGLQLLFYSVGIGQISSEVPQNLSASRPQDRQFILSSKKLLLSDSGFYLCAWGLAGEYNEQFFGPGTRLTVL.